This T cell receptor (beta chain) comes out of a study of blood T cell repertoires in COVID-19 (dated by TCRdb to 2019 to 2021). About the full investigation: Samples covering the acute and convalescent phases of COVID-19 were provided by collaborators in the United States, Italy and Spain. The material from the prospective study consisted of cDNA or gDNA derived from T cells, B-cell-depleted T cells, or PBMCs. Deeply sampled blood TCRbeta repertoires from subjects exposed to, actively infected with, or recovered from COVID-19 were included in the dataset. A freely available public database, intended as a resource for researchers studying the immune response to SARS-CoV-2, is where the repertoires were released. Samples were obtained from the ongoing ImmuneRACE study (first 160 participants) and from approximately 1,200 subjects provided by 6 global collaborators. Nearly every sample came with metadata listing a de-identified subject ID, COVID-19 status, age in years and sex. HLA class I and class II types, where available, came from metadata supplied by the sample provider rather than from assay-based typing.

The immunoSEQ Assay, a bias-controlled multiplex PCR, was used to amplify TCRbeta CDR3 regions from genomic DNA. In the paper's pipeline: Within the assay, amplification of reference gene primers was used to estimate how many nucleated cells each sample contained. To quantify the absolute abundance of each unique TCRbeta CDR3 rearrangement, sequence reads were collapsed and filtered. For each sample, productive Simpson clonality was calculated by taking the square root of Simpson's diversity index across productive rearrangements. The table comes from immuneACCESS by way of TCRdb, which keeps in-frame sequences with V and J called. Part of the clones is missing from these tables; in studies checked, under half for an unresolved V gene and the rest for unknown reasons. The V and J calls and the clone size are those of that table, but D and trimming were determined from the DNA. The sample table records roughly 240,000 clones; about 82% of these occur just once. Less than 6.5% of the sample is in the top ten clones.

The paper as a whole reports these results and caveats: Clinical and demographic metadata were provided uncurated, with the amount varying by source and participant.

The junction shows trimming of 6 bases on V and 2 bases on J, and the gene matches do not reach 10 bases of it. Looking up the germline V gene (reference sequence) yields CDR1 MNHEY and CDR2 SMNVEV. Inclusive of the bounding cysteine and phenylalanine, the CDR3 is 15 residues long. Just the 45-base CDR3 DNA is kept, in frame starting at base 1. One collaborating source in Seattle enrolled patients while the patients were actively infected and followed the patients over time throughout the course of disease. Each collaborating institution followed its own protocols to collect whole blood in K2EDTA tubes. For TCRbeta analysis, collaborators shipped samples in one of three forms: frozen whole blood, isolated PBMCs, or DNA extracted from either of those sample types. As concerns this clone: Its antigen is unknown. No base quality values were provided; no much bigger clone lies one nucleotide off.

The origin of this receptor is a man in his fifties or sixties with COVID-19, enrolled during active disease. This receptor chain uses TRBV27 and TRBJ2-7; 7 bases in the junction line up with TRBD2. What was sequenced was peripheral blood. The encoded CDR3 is CASSPTSAKTYEQYF. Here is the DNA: TGTGCCAGCAGCCCAACTAGCGCAAAAACCTACGAGCAGTACTTC.